These 27 T cell receptor beta chains were sequenced from one sample in a study of cytomegalovirus exposure and HLA in healthy donors. The study ran its PCR with 60 Vbeta and 13 Jbeta primers. Some clones are missing from TCRdb's copy, which holds only in-frame ones; the method was immunoSEQ multiplex PCR. The sample gives around 130,000 clones, 60% to 85% of which show up once; roughly 1.5% is in the top ten. Material: PBMCs. Receptors were obtained from a young woman in good health and CMV-seronegative.

The sample holds a few counts of this clone. The chain couples TRBV19 to TRBJ2-1, with TRBD2 matching 8 bases. Germline-derived CDR1 and CDR2 are LNHDA and SQIVND (reference sequence). The J segment lost 6 bases and the V segment lost 5 bases, leaving 9 bases of the junction unmatched. The CDR3 totals 15 residues. CDR3 sequence (DNA): TGTGCCAGTAGTCGACTAGCGTCCGCCCCCAATGAGCAGTTCTTC. Protein: CASSRLASAPNEQFF.

The rearrangement links TRBV7-9 to TRBJ2-2; maybe TRBD2 (6 bases). The CDR3 is 16 residues long. The ends were cut back, 3 bases at V and 0 bases at J, with 11 bases in the middle. Per the germline V gene, CDR1 is SEHNR and CDR2 is FQNEAQ (reference sequence). The CDR3 bases are TGTGCCAGCAGCTTCCCGGGAGTAGCGAACACCGGGGAGCTGTTTTTT. Protein sequence: CASSFPGVANTGELFF.

CDR3 residues: CASSLAGGGTYNEQFF. The CDR3 DNA reads as TGTGCCAGCAGCTTAGCTGGCGGCGGGACCTACAATGAGCAGTTCTTC. The gene calls are TRBV7-2 and TRBJ2-1; TRBD2 is a possible D gene (6 bases). There are 16 residues in the CDR3. Trimming stripped 0 bases from V and 2 bases from J, with 11 bases between. CDR1 is SGHTA and CDR2 is FQGNSA in the germline V gene.

The chain joins TRBV18 to TRBJ2-1, with D possibly being TRBD1 (5 bases). The ends were cut back, 8 bases at V and 3 bases at J, with 17 bases in the middle. This CDR3 region has 15 residues. Germline CDR1 KGHSH, CDR2 LQKENI. In nucleotides, the CDR3 is TGTGCCAGCGCCCAGGGCTTGCAAAACTACAATGAGCAGTTCTTC. Translation gives CASAQGLQNYNEQFF.

The J gene is TRBJ2-7, the V gene TRBV6-5, with 8 bases that match TRBD1. The V segment lost 5 bases and the J segment 6 bases; nucleotides outside the gene matches: 12. The CDR3 runs 15 residues. Germline V gene sequence: CDR1 MNHEY, CDR2 SVGAGI. The CDR3 coding sequence is TGTGCCAGCAGTCCCTTGACAGGGGAGGTTGGCGAGCAGTACTTC. This codes for CASSPLTGEVGEQYF.

This chain uses TRBV7-2 with TRBJ2-7; D is possibly TRBD1 (6 bases). This CDR3 is built from 12 residues. From germline, CDR1 is SGHTA and CDR2 FQGNSA. The V end lost 4 bases, the J end lost 6 bases, and 10 bases lay between the germline ends. CDR3 sequence reads: CASSSSGVEQYF. The CDR3 nucleotides are TGTGCCAGCAGCTCTTCAGGGGTCGAGCAGTACTTC.

The V gene is TRBV19, the J gene TRBJ2-7; 7 bases are shared with TRBD1. With 4 bases clipped from V and 2 bases from J, the junction kept 11 bases outside the gene matches. The CDR3 length is 16 residues. Germline V CDR1 and CDR2: LNHDA, SQIVND (reference sequence). The CDR3 protein is CASSRGRRGPTYEQYF. CDR3 DNA: TGTGCCAGTAGTAGGGGTCGAAGGGGGCCCACCTACGAGCAGTACTTC.

This chain uses TRBV6-1 with TRBJ2-1; 8 positions match TRBD2. CDR1 and CDR2 from the germline V gene are MNHNS and SASEGT. The CDR3 is 13 residues long. V trimming: 8 bases; J trimming: 8 bases; junction bases outside the gene matches: 8. The CDR3 region has the DNA TGTGCCAGCGGAGGCGCAGCGGGGGATGAGCAGTTCTTC. Its translation: CASGGAAGDEQFF.

The chain carries TRBV28 and TRBJ1-1; TRBD1 matches at 9 bases. The V gene's germline CDR1 is MDHEN and CDR2 SYDVKM. CDR3 length: 12 amino acids. V gave up 7 bases and J gave up 7 bases; unmatched junction bases: 4. For the CDR3, the DNA is TGTGCCAGCACCACAGGGGGCGATGAAGCTTTCTTT. Amino acids: CASTTGGDEAFF.

This chain uses TRBV6-6 with TRBJ2-1; 11 nucleotides align to TRBD2. The germline V gene has CDR1 MNHNY and CDR2 SVGAGI (reference sequence). J was trimmed by 8 bases and V by 0 bases; bases with no gene match: 3. The CDR3 is 15 residues long. CDR3 coding DNA: TGTGCCAGCAGTTACTCTAGCGGGAGGGCCTATGAGCAGTTCTTC. Protein product: CASSYSSGRAYEQFF.

A remark on this clone: The same CDR3 also results from other DNA sequences found in this sample. The V and J genes are TRBV4-2 and TRBJ2-5, with D possibly being TRBD1 (6 bases). The CDR3 totals 14 residues. The V gene's germline CDR1 is LGHNA and CDR2 YNFKEQ. The V end lost 3 bases, the J end lost 5 bases, and 13 bases lay between the germline ends. The CDR3 loop reads CASSQSQGGETQYF. In nucleotides, the CDR3 is TGTGCCAGCAGCCAGTCACAGGGTGGGGAGACCCAGTACTTC.

This clone showed up just once. The chain carries TRBV6-5 and TRBJ1-1; D gene unclear. The CDR3 totals 11 residues. Germline loops: CDR1 MNHEY, CDR2 SVGAGI. Trimming cost V 6 bases and J 1 base, with 3 bases left between them. The CDR3 DNA sequence: TGTGCCAGCAGCCGGAACACTGAAGCTTTCTTT. Protein product: CASSRNTEAFF.

The rearrangement links TRBV6-5 to TRBJ2-5; D gene uncertain. Germline values: CDR1 MNHEY, CDR2 SVGAGI. V shed 2 bases and J shed 3 bases, with 7 bases lying between them. This CDR3 comprises 13 residues. CDR3 in amino acids: CASSYGREETQYF. DNA for the CDR3: TGTGCCAGCAGTTACGGTCGGGAAGAGACCCAGTACTTC.

The genes are TRBV4-1 and TRBJ2-7, with D possibly being TRBD2 (5 bases). Trimming removed 0 bases at V and 0 bases at J, with 12 bases between. Germline V gives CDR1 MGHRA, CDR2 YSYEKL. This CDR3 has 16 residues. CDR3 region: CASSQDLSGDSYEQYF. Here the CDR3 DNA reads TGCGCCAGCAGCCAAGATCTAAGCGGAGACTCCTACGAGCAGTACTTC.

The V gene is TRBV29-1, the J gene TRBJ1-1; D ambiguous. CDR3 length: 14 residues. The germline V and J ends were trimmed by 6 bases and 6 bases, with 20 bases remaining between them. Germline V gene lookup returns CDR1 SQVTM and CDR2 ANQGSEA. The CDR3 DNA is TGCAGCGTCGCGGAAGACGGAAACATACCTGAAGCTTTCTTT. Translation: CSVAEDGNIPEAFF.

This chain connects TRBV19 to TRBJ1-4; no firm D call. The V gene's germline CDR1 is LNHDA and CDR2 SQIVND (reference sequence). There are 15 residues in the CDR3. Trimming cost V 5 bases and J 0 bases, with 10 bases left between them. Here the CDR3 reads CASSRGSTTNEKLFF. The CDR3 region has the DNA TGTGCCAGTAGTCGAGGATCAACAACTAATGAAAAACTGTTTTTT.

This clone was counted a few times. The rearrangement links TRBV7-2 to TRBJ1-5; D is unclear. Germline-derived CDR1 and CDR2 are SGHTA and FQGNSA. Between the trimmed V and J ends, which lost 3 bases and 6 bases, there was a span of 9 bases. This CDR3 is built from 13 residues. DNA of the CDR3: TGTGCCAGCAGCTTTGGTAGTGGTCAGCCCCAGCATTTT. Translation: CASSFGSGQPQHF.

J is TRBJ2-7 and V is TRBV27; 7 bases match TRBD2. CDR3 length: 12 amino acids. The trim removed 6 bases at V and 7 bases at J, leaving 6 bases unmatched. The V gene's germline CDR1 is MNHEY and CDR2 SMNVEV (reference sequence). Here the CDR3 DNA reads TGTGCCAGCAGGCGTACAGCGGGGGAGCAGTACTTC. Its translation: CASRRTAGEQYF.

The chain carries TRBV12-5 and TRBJ2-7; 8 positions match TRBD2. CDR3 length equals 19 residues. V shed 0 bases, J shed 3 bases, and the junction held 16 bases outside the gene matches. In germline, CDR1 is LGHNT, CDR2 FRNRAP. The CDR3 DNA reads TGTGCTAGTGGTTTGGTAGCGGTGTTCGGGACTAGAAGTCACTACGAGCAGTACTTC. It translates to CASGLVAVFGTRSHYEQYF.

The gene calls are TRBV18 and TRBJ1-5; TRBD1 matches at 8 bases. The CDR3 totals 14 residues. Germline CDR1 reads KGHSH; CDR2 reads LQKENI. V lost 6 bases to trimming and J lost 5 bases; unmatched junction nucleotides: 6. The CDR3 protein is CASSLQGAYQPQHF. The CDR3 coding sequence is TGTGCCAGCTCGCTCCAGGGGGCCTATCAGCCCCAGCATTTT.

The chain links TRBV5-6 to TRBJ2-7; 11 bases are shared with TRBD2. Trimming cost V 4 bases and J 2 bases; bases outside gene matches: 8. Looked up from germline, CDR1 is SGHDT and CDR2 is YYEEEE. The CDR3 has 16 residues. The CDR3 DNA reads as TGTGCCAGCAGCCACGCCCTTAGCGGGAGGGCCTACGAGCAGTACTTC. It yields the protein CASSHALSGRAYEQYF.

The chain carries TRBV5-1 and TRBJ2-2; possible D gene TRBD2, 6 bases. The ends were cut back, 1 base at V and 5 bases at J, with 9 bases in the middle. There are 14 residues in the CDR3. The germline V gene has CDR1 SGHRS and CDR2 YFSETQ. CDR3 bases: TGCGCCAGCAGCTTGCGGGAGCGGACCGGGGAGCTGTTTTTT. This codes for CASSLRERTGELFF.

The V and J genes are TRBV7-9 and TRBJ1-1; TRBD1 matches 9 bases. Germline V CDR1 and CDR2: SEHNR, FQNEAQ (reference sequence). The CDR3 spans 14 residues. Germline trimming cut 6 bases from V and 6 bases from J; bases unmatched to any gene: 8. The CDR3 here is CASSLQGARAEAFF. CDR3 sequence (DNA): TGTGCCAGCAGTTTACAGGGGGCGCGGGCTGAAGCTTTCTTT. The full variable domain, completed using reference TRBV7-9 and TRBJ1-1, is DTGVSQNPRHKITKRGQNVTFRCDPISEHNRLYWYRQTLGQGPEFLTYFQNEAQLEKSRLLSDRFSAERPKGSFSTLEIQRTEQGDSAMYLCASSLQGARAEAFFGQGTRLTVV.

This chain joins TRBV4-1 and TRBJ2-5; 7 bases fit TRBD2. V shed 1 base, J shed 1 base, and the junction held 15 bases outside the gene matches. In germline, CDR1 is MGHRA, CDR2 YSYEKL. This CDR3 has 19 residues. The CDR3 spells CASSQVTGMWGGFQETQYF. The CDR3 DNA follows: TGCGCCAGCAGCCAAGTAACCGGAATGTGGGGGGGATTCCAAGAGACCCAGTACTTC.

This chain links TRBV5-1 with TRBJ2-7, with 9 bases aligning to TRBD2. V trimming: 0 bases; J trimming: 1 base; junction bases outside the gene matches: 8. The CDR3 covers 17 residues. CDR1 is SGHRS, CDR2 YFSETQ, per germline. Here the CDR3 reads CASSLASSGKTSYEQYF. DNA of the CDR3: TGCGCCAGCAGCTTGGCCTCTAGCGGGAAAACTTCCTACGAGCAGTACTTC.

The chain combines TRBV2 with TRBJ2-5; 10 nucleotides line up with TRBD1. Looked up from germline, CDR1 is SNHLY and CDR2 is FYNNEI. The CDR3 has 15 residues. V lost 6 bases and J lost 1; bases outside the gene matches: 5. CDR3 in DNA: TGTGCCAGCAGCCTCAGGGACAGGGGCCAAGAGACCCAGTACTTC. It yields the protein CASSLRDRGQETQYF.

This chain uses TRBV10-3 with TRBJ1-1; D unresolved. V dropped 5 bases and J dropped 1 base, with 8 bases sitting between them. The CDR3 extends over 13 amino acids. In germline, CDR1 is ENHRY, CDR2 SYGVKD. The CDR3 reads CAISLTRNTEAFF. DNA of the CDR3: TGTGCCATCAGTTTAACACGGAACACTGAAGCTTTCTTT.